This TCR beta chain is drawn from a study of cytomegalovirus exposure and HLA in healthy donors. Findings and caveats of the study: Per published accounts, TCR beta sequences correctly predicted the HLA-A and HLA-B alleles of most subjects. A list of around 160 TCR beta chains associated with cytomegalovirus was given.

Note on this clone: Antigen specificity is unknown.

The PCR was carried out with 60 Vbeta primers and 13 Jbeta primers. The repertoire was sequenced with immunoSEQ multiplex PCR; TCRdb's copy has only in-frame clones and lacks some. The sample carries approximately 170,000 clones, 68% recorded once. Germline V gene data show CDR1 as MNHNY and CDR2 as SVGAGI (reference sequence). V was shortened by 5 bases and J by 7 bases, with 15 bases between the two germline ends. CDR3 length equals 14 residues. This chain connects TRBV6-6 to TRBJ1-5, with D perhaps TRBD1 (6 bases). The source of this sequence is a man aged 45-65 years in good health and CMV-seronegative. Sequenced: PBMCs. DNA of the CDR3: TGTGCCAGCAGTACATGGGGGCTTGGGCAGCCCCAGCATTTT. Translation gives CASSTWGLGQPQHF.